The rows below give T cell receptor beta chains drawn from one sample of a study of cytomegalovirus exposure and HLA in healthy donors. TCRdb's table, derived via immunoSEQ multiplex PCR, lists solely in-frame clones and lacks some. This repertoire shows about 130,000 clones, about 87% found once; its top ten account for around 5.9%. Sequenced input: PBMCs. Receptor source: a woman in her twenties or thirties in good health and CMV-seropositive. The CDR3 runs from the conserved cysteine through the conserved F or W. The D gene is left open where the match is weak. Clone size is shown for a subset of rows, as once, few, many or a class of expanded clone.

CDR3nt: TGTGCCAGCTCACCTAGGACACTTGCAACTAATGAAAAACTGTTTTTT
CDR3aa: CASSPRTLATNEKLFF
j_gene: TRBJ1-4
abundance: -
v_gene: TRBV18
d_gene: -

CDR3nt: TGCGCCAGCAGCCCCGGTCCTGGGGCGGAGACCCAGTACTTC
CDR3aa: CASSPGPGAETQYF
j_gene: TRBJ2-5
abundance: -
v_gene: TRBV5-1
d_gene: -

CDR3nt: TGTGCCAGCAGCTTAGGCCAGGGTCGACTTTACGAGCAGTACTTC
CDR3aa: CASSLGQGRLYEQYF
j_gene: TRBJ2-7
abundance: once
v_gene: TRBV13
d_gene: -

CDR3nt: TGTGCCAGCAGTTACGGGGGGAAAAACATTCAGTACTTC
CDR3aa: CASSYGGKNIQYF
j_gene: TRBJ2-4
abundance: -
v_gene: TRBV6-5
d_gene: -

CDR3nt: TGTGCCAGCAGCCCGGGACAGGGCCCTTACAATGAGCAGTTCTTC
CDR3aa: CASSPGQGPYNEQFF
j_gene: TRBJ2-1
abundance: -
v_gene: TRBV11-2
d_gene: TRBD1

CDR3nt: TGTGCCATCAGTGATGCTTCGAGGGCGTCTTACAATGAGCAGTTCTTC
CDR3aa: CAISDASRASYNEQFF
j_gene: TRBJ2-1
abundance: -
v_gene: TRBV10-3
d_gene: -

CDR3nt: TGTGCCAGCAGGAAGCGGGGGGGCCCGGCAGATACGCAGTATTTT
CDR3aa: CASRKRGGPADTQYF
j_gene: TRBJ2-3
abundance: -
v_gene: TRBV6-6
d_gene: TRBD2

CDR3nt: TGTGCCAGCAGCCCCACGGGACAGGGCACAGATACGCAGTATTTT
CDR3aa: CASSPTGQGTDTQYF
j_gene: TRBJ2-3
abundance: -
v_gene: TRBV13
d_gene: TRBD1

CDR3nt: TGTGCCACCAGCAGTCGGTCCTCCTACGAGCAGTACTTC
CDR3aa: CATSSRSSYEQYF
j_gene: TRBJ2-7
abundance: -
v_gene: TRBV15
d_gene: -

CDR3nt: TGTGCCAGCAGTTTAGGGGGAACAGGGGGCACTGAAGCTTTCTTT
CDR3aa: CASSLGGTGGTEAFF
j_gene: TRBJ1-1
abundance: -
v_gene: TRBV28
d_gene: TRBD1

CDR3nt: TGCGCCAGCAGCTTGGCGACTAGCGGAAACAATGAGCAGTTCTTC
CDR3aa: CASSLATSGNNEQFF
j_gene: TRBJ2-1
abundance: -
v_gene: TRBV5-1
d_gene: TRBD2

CDR3nt: TGTGCCAGCAGCGCACGGACAGGGGGCCCCGAGGAGACCCAGTACTTC
CDR3aa: CASSARTGGPEETQYF
j_gene: TRBJ2-5
abundance: -
v_gene: TRBV5-4
d_gene: TRBD1

CDR3nt: TGTGCCAGCAGTTTAACAGGGGATGAGCAGTTCTTC
CDR3aa: CASSLTGDEQFF
j_gene: TRBJ2-1
abundance: -
v_gene: TRBV28
d_gene: TRBD1

CDR3nt: TGTGCCAGCAGCTCACGGGAGGGGCTGGGGAATGAGCAGTTCTTC
CDR3aa: CASSSREGLGNEQFF
j_gene: TRBJ2-1
abundance: -
v_gene: TRBV7-8
d_gene: TRBD2

CDR3nt: TGTGCCAGCTCACCAAGCGGTGCCTACGAGCAGTACTTC
CDR3aa: CASSPSGAYEQYF
j_gene: TRBJ2-7
abundance: -
v_gene: TRBV18
d_gene: -

CDR3nt: TGTGCCAGTCGGGTGGGTTCACCCCTCCACTTT
CDR3aa: CASRVGSPLHF
j_gene: TRBJ1-6
abundance: -
v_gene: TRBV2
d_gene: -

CDR3nt: TGCGCCAGCAGCTCAACAGCGGGAGCTATGGGGGAGCAGTACTTC
CDR3aa: CASSSTAGAMGEQYF
j_gene: TRBJ2-7
abundance: -
v_gene: TRBV5-1
d_gene: TRBD2

CDR3nt: TGCGCCAGCAGAAAAGAACCCCGGGACGGAAGGACTAGCGGGGATACCTACGAGCAGTACTTC
CDR3aa: CASRKEPRDGRTSGDTYEQYF
j_gene: TRBJ2-7
abundance: few
v_gene: TRBV10-1
d_gene: TRBD2

CDR3nt: TGTGCCACCAGCAGAGCCCGGGGGGGCGAGTACGAGCAGTACTTC
CDR3aa: CATSRARGGEYEQYF
j_gene: TRBJ2-7
abundance: -
v_gene: TRBV15
d_gene: TRBD2

CDR3nt: TGCAGCGGATGGGACAGGGGATTCGAGCAGTACTTC
CDR3aa: CSGWDRGFEQYF
j_gene: TRBJ2-7
abundance: -
v_gene: TRBV29-1
d_gene: TRBD1

CDR3nt: TGTGCCAGCAGATCTTCGTCTAATGAGCAGTTCTTC
CDR3aa: CASRSSSNEQFF
j_gene: TRBJ2-1
abundance: -
v_gene: TRBV6-1
d_gene: -

CDR3nt: TGTGCCAGCAGTTACTCTCCCGGTAGGGGCGCCGTGAGCTCCTACAATGAGCAGTTCTTC
CDR3aa: CASSYSPGRGAVSSYNEQFF
j_gene: TRBJ2-1
abundance: -
v_gene: TRBV6-7
d_gene: -

CDR3nt: TGTGCCAGCAGCTTGCCATCCGATACGCAGTATTTT
CDR3aa: CASSLPSDTQYF
j_gene: TRBJ2-3
abundance: -
v_gene: TRBV5-6
d_gene: -

CDR3nt: TGTGCCAGCAGCCCCCCGGGGGTCACAGATACGCAGTATTTT
CDR3aa: CASSPPGVTDTQYF
j_gene: TRBJ2-3
abundance: -
v_gene: TRBV11-2
d_gene: -

CDR3nt: TGTGCCAGCAGTGAACAAGGACTAGGGGCCGGGGAGCTGTTTTTT
CDR3aa: CASSEQGLGAGELFF
j_gene: TRBJ2-2
abundance: -
v_gene: TRBV6-1
d_gene: TRBD2

CDR3nt: TGTGCCAGCAGCCCACTACAGGGATTCGGGGAGCTGTTTTTT
CDR3aa: CASSPLQGFGELFF
j_gene: TRBJ2-2
abundance: -
v_gene: TRBV11-2
d_gene: -

CDR3nt: TGTGCCACCAGCGGAGGCAGGGAAATCGAGACCCAGTACTTC
CDR3aa: CATSGGREIETQYF
j_gene: TRBJ2-5
abundance: -
v_gene: TRBV15
d_gene: -

CDR3nt: TGTGCCGGACAGGGAGGGAACGAGCAGTACTTC
CDR3aa: CAGQGGNEQYF
j_gene: TRBJ2-7
abundance: -
v_gene: TRBV7-9
d_gene: -

CDR3nt: TGTGCCAGCAGCTTTTTGTCCGGACAGGGGTTTTACGAGCAGTACTTC
CDR3aa: CASSFLSGQGFYEQYF
j_gene: TRBJ2-7
abundance: few
v_gene: TRBV7-9
d_gene: TRBD1

CDR3nt: TGTGCCAGCAGCCACGCCCTAGGGGTGAGCTCCTACGAGCAGTACTTC
CDR3aa: CASSHALGVSSYEQYF
j_gene: TRBJ2-7
abundance: -
v_gene: TRBV5-8
d_gene: -

CDR3nt: TGTGCCAGCAGCTTATCTAGCGGGAGTAGGGACGGGGAGCTGTTTTTT
CDR3aa: CASSLSSGSRDGELFF
j_gene: TRBJ2-2
abundance: -
v_gene: TRBV11-2
d_gene: TRBD2

CDR3nt: TGTGCCAGCAGTACCCGACCCGGGGAGGGTTCCTACAATGAGCAGTTCTTC
CDR3aa: CASSTRPGEGSYNEQFF
j_gene: TRBJ2-1
abundance: -
v_gene: TRBV11-3
d_gene: TRBD2

CDR3nt: TGTGCCAGCAGGGGACAGGCTGAAAAACTGTTTTTT
CDR3aa: CASRGQAEKLFF
j_gene: TRBJ1-4
abundance: once
v_gene: TRBV2
d_gene: TRBD1

CDR3nt: TGTGCCAGCAGTTACCAGACAGGGACCGACACTGAAGCTTTCTTT
CDR3aa: CASSYQTGTDTEAFF
j_gene: TRBJ1-1
abundance: -
v_gene: TRBV6-5
d_gene: TRBD1

CDR3nt: TGTGCCAGCAGTTCCTACAGCGGGAGAGTAGAGACCCAGTACTTC
CDR3aa: CASSSYSGRVETQYF
j_gene: TRBJ2-5
abundance: -
v_gene: TRBV6-6
d_gene: TRBD2

CDR3nt: TGTGCTAGTGGCCTAGCGGGGGGGCGAAATGAGCAGTTCTTC
CDR3aa: CASGLAGGRNEQFF
j_gene: TRBJ2-1
abundance: -
v_gene: TRBV12-5
d_gene: TRBD2

CDR3nt: TGTGCCACCAGCAGAGATAAGGGGTCCTCCTACGAGCAGTACTTC
CDR3aa: CATSRDKGSSYEQYF
j_gene: TRBJ2-7
abundance: -
v_gene: TRBV15
d_gene: -

CDR3nt: TGTGCCAGCAGTTTAACCGCGTTTCCTTCCTACGAGCAGTACTTC
CDR3aa: CASSLTAFPSYEQYF
j_gene: TRBJ2-7
abundance: -
v_gene: TRBV27
d_gene: -

CDR3nt: TGTGCCAGCAGCCCGGTAAACAGGGATGGGGATGGCTACACCTTC
CDR3aa: CASSPVNRDGDGYTF
j_gene: TRBJ1-2
abundance: -
v_gene: TRBV7-9
d_gene: -

CDR3nt: TGTGCCACCAGCCCTGTGCGGGACAGGGGCAATGGGGAGCTGTTTTTT
CDR3aa: CATSPVRDRGNGELFF
j_gene: TRBJ2-2
abundance: -
v_gene: TRBV15
d_gene: TRBD1

CDR3nt: TGTGCCAGCAGTCCCCCAGGGGATTATGGCTACACCTTC
CDR3aa: CASSPPGDYGYTF
j_gene: TRBJ1-2
abundance: -
v_gene: TRBV6-5
d_gene: -

CDR3nt: TGTGCCAGCAGCAACAGGGACAGAAACACCGGGGAGCTGTTTTTT
CDR3aa: CASSNRDRNTGELFF
j_gene: TRBJ2-2
abundance: -
v_gene: TRBV11-2
d_gene: TRBD1

CDR3nt: TGCGCCAGCACCAAAAGACCCCGACCGGGACAGTCGAACCCCGAGGAGCTGTTTTTT
CDR3aa: CASTKRPRPGQSNPEELFF
j_gene: TRBJ2-2
abundance: -
v_gene: TRBV5-1
d_gene: TRBD1

CDR3nt: TGCGCCAGCAGCATTCAGGGGATCGGGTATGGCAATGAGCAGTTCTTC
CDR3aa: CASSIQGIGYGNEQFF
j_gene: TRBJ2-1
abundance: -
v_gene: TRBV5-1
d_gene: -

CDR3nt: TGCGCCAGCAGCAAAAGGACAGGGCTTTCCTATGGCTACACCTTC
CDR3aa: CASSKRTGLSYGYTF
j_gene: TRBJ1-2
abundance: -
v_gene: TRBV5-1
d_gene: TRBD1

CDR3nt: TGCGCCAGCAGCCCCGGGACAGGGGGCTACGAGCAGTACTTC
CDR3aa: CASSPGTGGYEQYF
j_gene: TRBJ2-7
abundance: -
v_gene: TRBV5-1
d_gene: TRBD1

CDR3nt: TGCGCCAGCAGCCAAGTCGCCCGGGGGAATGAGCAGTTCTTC
CDR3aa: CASSQVARGNEQFF
j_gene: TRBJ2-1
abundance: -
v_gene: TRBV4-1
d_gene: -

CDR3nt: TGTGCCAGCCACGGGACAGGGGGCGTCTACGAGCAGTACTTC
CDR3aa: CASHGTGGVYEQYF
j_gene: TRBJ2-7
abundance: -
v_gene: TRBV28
d_gene: TRBD1

CDR3nt: TGTGCCAGCAGTGAAGCGCGGGGCGGGGTAAACATTCAGTACTTC
CDR3aa: CASSEARGGVNIQYF
j_gene: TRBJ2-4
abundance: -
v_gene: TRBV6-1
d_gene: -